The count of the clone carrying this TCR beta chain is one. CDR1 is MGHDK, CDR2 SYGVNS, per germline. J was trimmed by 7 bases and V by 5 bases; bases with no gene match: 6. This CDR3 is built from 14 residues. The data stem from a study of shared clonotypes between healthy human individuals. Genomic DNA of every subset was divided equally among multiple immunoSEQ plates. Only in-frame clones appear in the TCRdb table, and some are missing; sequencing was by immunoSEQ multiplex PCR. The table lists more than 400,000 clones, more than 65% of them singletons. Everyone who donated was a Caucasian adult who lived in Nashville, Tennessee.

The TCR was taken from a woman in her thirties or forties in good health. Some clones in this sample may be carry-over from other donors' samples. Sequenced material: PBMCs. The chain is built from TRBV25-1 and TRBJ2-3; 10 bases are shared with TRBD1. CDR3 loop: CASSLTGGLNTQYF. The CDR3 nucleotides read TGTGCCAGCAGTCTGACAGGGGGCTTGAATACGCAGTATTTT.